These 4 T cell receptor beta chains originate from one sample sequenced in a study of blood T cell repertoires in COVID-19. Produced via immunoSEQ multiplex PCR; TCRdb's table is partial and in-frame only. The sample contains 300,000 to 400,000 clones, roughly 90% of which appear only once. The sample comprised peripheral blood. The source is a woman aged 55-75 years with COVID-19, enrolled during active disease.

The chain links TRBV5-4 to TRBJ1-2; 11 bases fit TRBD1. This CDR3 has 15 amino acids. The V gene end was trimmed by 4 bases and the J gene end by 4 bases; junction bases not matched to a gene: 6. CDR1 is SGHNT and CDR2 is YYREEE in the germline V gene (reference sequence). CDR3 DNA sequence: TGTGCCAGCAGCCAAACCGGGACAGGGGGCTATGGCTACACCTTC. Residues: CASSQTGTGGYGYTF.

The V and J genes are TRBV6-5 and TRBJ2-7; tentatively, D is TRBD1 (5 bases). The V end lost 8 bases, the J end lost 4 bases, and 12 bases lay between the germline ends. The CDR3 covers 12 residues. Germline lookup yields CDR1 MNHEY and CDR2 SVGAGI. The CDR3 here is CASRLRGYEQYF. The CDR3 region has the DNA TGTGCCAGCCGCCTAAGGGGTTACGAGCAGTACTTC.

This rearrangement joins TRBV7-2 to TRBJ2-7, with TRBD2 as a possible D gene (5 bases). This CDR3 contains 11 residues. V shed 5 bases and J shed 6 bases, with 8 bases lying between them. Germline V CDR1 and CDR2: SGHTA, FQGNSA. This chain's CDR3 is CASSRGREQYF. As DNA, the CDR3 is TGTGCCAGCAGCCGAGGGCGCGAGCAGTACTTC.

V usage is TRBV9 and J usage is TRBJ1-6, with D possibly matching TRBD1 (5 bases). This CDR3 comprises 14 residues. V gave up 4 bases and J gave up 6 bases, with 11 bases separating them. Germline-derived CDR1 and CDR2 are SGDLS and YYNGEE. The CDR3, as DNA: TGTGCCAGCAGCCGCGACGGGGGTAATTCACCCCTCCACTTT. Protein product: CASSRDGGNSPLHF.